The present TCR beta chain was sequenced within a study of blood T cell repertoires in COVID-19. Study context: COVID-19 samples collected from the United States, Italy and Spain covered acute and convalescent phases. T cells, B-cell-depleted T cells, or PBMCs supplied cDNA or gDNA.

Under the authors' procedure: Using reference gene primer amplification, nucleated cell counts were estimated. Clones were sequenced by immunoSEQ multiplex PCR, and TCRdb holds only the in-frame ones, with some missing. V and J calls and clone size are those listed in that table; D and trimming were worked out from the DNA. The data contain 200,000 or so clones, around 84% of them seen just once; the ten biggest clones take up approximately 2.9%. The CDR3 has 16 amino acids. The sample was peripheral blood. The chain is built from TRBV12-2 and TRBJ2-3; TRBD2, the D gene given by the table, was not confirmed from the DNA. TRBV12-2 is a known pseudogene. This clonotype was obtained from a man aged 55 to 70 with acute or convalescent COVID-19. In DNA form, the CDR3 reads TGTGCAAGTTCCACCGGGACTAGCGGGGGGGCAGATACGCAGTATTTT. Residues: CASSTGTSGGADTQYF.